This T cell receptor (beta chain) was captured in a study of T cell responses to AZD1222 COVID-19 vaccine (dated by TCRdb to the early 2020s). The study in broad terms: AZD1222 recipients whose second dose came at about 4 weeks and those whose second dose came at about 12 weeks were combined into one group, since spike-specific TCR depth and breadth did not differ between the two schedules. Enrollment into the trials was organized by age into subgroups of 18-55, 56-69 and 70-plus years, and those subgroups contained about 160, 30 and 59 TCR-sequenced participants, respectively. TCR sequencing covered fewer than 250 trial participants: 200 to 220 given two doses of AZD1222 and 26 given two doses of MenACWY control vaccine. Broader findings and caveats from the paper: After two AZD1222 doses, both the breadth and the depth of spike-specific TCRs were significantly higher than at day 0 and than in MenACWY recipients. The 56-69-year group was small, and its depth increase did not reach significance, likely because of low power. Conclusions about previously exposed vaccinees are limited, since just a handful of AZD1222 recipients were seropositive for SARS-CoV-2 at baseline. Vaccine-associated CD4 TCRs spanned the whole spike protein, with dominant responses in regions 160-218 and 743-854. Participants were mostly white British and included more females than males, and it was suggested by the authors that clonal diversity may have been underestimated. Reportedly, close to half of the unique spike-specific TCRs recognized epitopes lying outside the regions that are mutated in the B.1.351 and B.1.1.7 variants. Because no samples from the day 14 peak response were available, repertoires could be characterized only after the peak T cell response.

The time point label, read with the paper, signifies: baseline before first vaccination. The vaccinee samples were drawn from two UK trials, COV001 and COV002, one of which was a single-blind randomized controlled phase 2/3 trial testing AZD1222 (ChAdOx1 nCoV-19) in healthy adults. Trial participant PBMC samples were collected at day 0 and day 28 after the second dose for TCRbeta chain sequencing. About this clone: What antigen it recognizes has not been identified. It has no much larger one-base neighbor in the sample; base qualities were not kept.

The CDR3 regions of human TCRbeta chains were subjected to immunosequencing. In the original analysis: TCRs in the repertoires were matched against a reference library of SARS-CoV-2-specific TCRs that had been generated with the MIRA antigen-specificity platform. Breadth was defined as the fraction of unique TCRs that were SARS-CoV-2-associated. Depth was defined as the fraction of total T cells that were SARS-CoV-2-associated. Using the MIRA data, each spike-specific TCR was assigned both to the spike region to which the TCR was reactive and to a CD4 or CD8 class. Log10-transformed breadth and depth values were compared by one-way ANOVA with Sidak's multiple comparisons tests. TCRdb's version of the immuneACCESS table is confined to in-frame rearrangements and falls short of the full clone set. An unresolved V gene accounts for under half of the shortfall where checked; the remainder is of unknown origin. That table furnishes V, J and clone size, whereas the DNA furnished D and trimming. The sample table lists 120,000 or so clones, roughly 92% of them with a count of one. The ten largest account for 7.8% of the sample.

This clonotype originated in an adult in good health. The specimen was peripheral blood, collected on day 0 of AZD1222 vaccination.

The nucleotides are TGCGCCAGCAGCCAAAGCCGGACAGCGAACACTGAAGCTTTCTTT. Its product reads: CASSQSRTANTEAFF. Recombination connected TRBV4-1 to TRBJ1-1; the D gene is possibly TRBD1, with 6 bases matching. CDR1 MGHRA and CDR2 YSYEKL are derived from the germline V gene. A distance of 11 bases separates the germline ends of V and J, which lose 2 bases and 1 base respectively. The CDR3 spans 15 residues, from the cysteine through the phenylalanine. Only the CDR3 region is kept as DNA, spanning 45 bases read in frame from base 1.